This TCR beta chain was retrieved from a study of blood T cell repertoires in COVID-19. Across the study: COVID-19 samples from acute and convalescent phases originated in the United States, Italy and Spain.

Germline values: CDR1 SGDLS, CDR2 YYNGEE. The V end lost 1 base, the J end lost 1 base, and 9 bases lay between the germline ends. The CDR3 is 15 amino acids. Clones were sequenced by immunoSEQ multiplex PCR, and TCRdb holds only the in-frame ones, with some missing. The table records about 210,000 clones, more than 80% of them present only once. The chain is built from TRBV9 and TRBJ1-3; possibly TRBD1 for D (6 bases). Sequenced material: PBMCs or T cells enriched from blood (not recorded which). This clonotype originated in a man in his forties or fifties who had recovered from COVID-19. The CDR3 is CASSVSRGSGNTIYF. CDR3 sequence (DNA): TGTGCCAGCAGCGTAAGCAGGGGATCTGGAAACACCATATATTTT.